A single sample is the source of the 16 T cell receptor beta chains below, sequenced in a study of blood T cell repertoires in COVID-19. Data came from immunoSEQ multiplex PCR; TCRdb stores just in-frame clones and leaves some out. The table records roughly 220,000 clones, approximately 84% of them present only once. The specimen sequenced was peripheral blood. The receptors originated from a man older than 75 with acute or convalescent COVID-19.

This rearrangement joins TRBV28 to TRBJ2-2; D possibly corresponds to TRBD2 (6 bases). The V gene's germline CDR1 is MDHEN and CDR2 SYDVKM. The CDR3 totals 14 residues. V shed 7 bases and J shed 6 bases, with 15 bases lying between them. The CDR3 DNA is TGTGCCAGCAACATGGGGGGTCAGCCCGGGGAGCTGTTTTTT. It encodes CASNMGGQPGELFF.

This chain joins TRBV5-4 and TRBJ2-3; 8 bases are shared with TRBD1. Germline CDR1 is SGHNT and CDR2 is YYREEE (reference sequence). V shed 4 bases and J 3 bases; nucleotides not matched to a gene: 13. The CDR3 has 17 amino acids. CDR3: CASSPLDRGEKTDTQYF. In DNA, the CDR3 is TGTGCCAGCAGCCCCCTTGACAGGGGAGAGAAGACAGATACGCAGTATTTT.

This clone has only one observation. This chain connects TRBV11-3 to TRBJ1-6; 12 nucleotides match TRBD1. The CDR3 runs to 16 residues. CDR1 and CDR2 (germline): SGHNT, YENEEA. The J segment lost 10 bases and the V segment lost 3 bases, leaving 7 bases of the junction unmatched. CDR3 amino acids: CASSLGQGALVSPLHF. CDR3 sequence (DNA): TGTGCCAGCAGCTTGGGACAGGGGGCATTGGTGTCACCCCTCCACTTT.

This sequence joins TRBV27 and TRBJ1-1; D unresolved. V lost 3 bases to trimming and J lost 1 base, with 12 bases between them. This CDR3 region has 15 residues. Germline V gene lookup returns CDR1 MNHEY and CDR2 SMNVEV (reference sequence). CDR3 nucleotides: TGTGCCAGCAGTTTTTTTCCCCCTCCGAACACTGAAGCTTTCTTT. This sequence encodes CASSFFPPPNTEAFF.

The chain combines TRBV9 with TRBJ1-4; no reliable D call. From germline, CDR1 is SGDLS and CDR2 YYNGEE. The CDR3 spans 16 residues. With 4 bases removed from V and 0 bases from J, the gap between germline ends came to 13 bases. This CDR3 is CASSPGNKATNEKLFF. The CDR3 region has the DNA TGTGCCAGCAGCCCCGGGAACAAGGCAACTAATGAAAAACTGTTTTTT.

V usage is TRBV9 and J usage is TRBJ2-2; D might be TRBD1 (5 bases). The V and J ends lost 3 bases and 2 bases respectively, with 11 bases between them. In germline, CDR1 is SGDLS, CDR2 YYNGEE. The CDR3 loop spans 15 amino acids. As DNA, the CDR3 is TGTGCCAGCAGCGCCACAGACAGAAACACCGGGGAGCTGTTTTTT. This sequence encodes CASSATDRNTGELFF.

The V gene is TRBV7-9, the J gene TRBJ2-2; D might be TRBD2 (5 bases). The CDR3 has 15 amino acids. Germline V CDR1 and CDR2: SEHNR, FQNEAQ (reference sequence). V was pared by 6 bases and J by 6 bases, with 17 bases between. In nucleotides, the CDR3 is TGTGCCAGCAGTCCCGACGGGGATCGGGCCGGGGAGCTGTTTTTT. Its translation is CASSPDGDRAGELFF.

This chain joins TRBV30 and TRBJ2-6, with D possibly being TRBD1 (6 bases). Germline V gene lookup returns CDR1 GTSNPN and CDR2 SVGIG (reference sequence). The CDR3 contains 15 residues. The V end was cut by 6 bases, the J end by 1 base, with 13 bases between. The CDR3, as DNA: TGTGCCTGCGACCACACAGGGTCTGGGGCCAACGTCCTGACTTTC. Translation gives CACDHTGSGANVLTF.

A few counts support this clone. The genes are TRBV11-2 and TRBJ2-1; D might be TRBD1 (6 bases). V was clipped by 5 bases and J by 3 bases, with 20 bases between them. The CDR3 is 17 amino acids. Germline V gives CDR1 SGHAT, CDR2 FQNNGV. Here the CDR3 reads CASSPVTGQPSYNEQFF. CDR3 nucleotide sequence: TGTGCCAGCAGCCCTGTGACAGGACAGCCAAGCTACAATGAGCAGTTCTTC.

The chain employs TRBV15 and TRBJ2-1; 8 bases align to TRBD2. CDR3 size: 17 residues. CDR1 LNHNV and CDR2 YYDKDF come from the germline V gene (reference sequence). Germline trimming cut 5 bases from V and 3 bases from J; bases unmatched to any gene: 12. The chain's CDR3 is CATSRPRVAGNYNEQFF. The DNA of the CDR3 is TGTGCCACCAGCCGACCCCGGGTAGCGGGGAACTACAATGAGCAGTTCTTC.

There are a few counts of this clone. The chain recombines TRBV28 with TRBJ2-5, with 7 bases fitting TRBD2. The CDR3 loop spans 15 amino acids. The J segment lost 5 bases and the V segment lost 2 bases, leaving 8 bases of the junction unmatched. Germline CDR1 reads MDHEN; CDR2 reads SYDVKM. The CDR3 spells CASSLGGRAKETQYF. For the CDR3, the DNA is TGTGCCAGCAGTTTAGGAGGGAGGGCCAAGGAGACCCAGTACTTC.

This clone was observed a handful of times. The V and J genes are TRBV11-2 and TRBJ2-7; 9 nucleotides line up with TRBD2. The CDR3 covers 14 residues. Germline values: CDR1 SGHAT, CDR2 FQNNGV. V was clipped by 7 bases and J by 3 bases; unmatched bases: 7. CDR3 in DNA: TGTGCCAGCACCCTTCGCGGGAGGGACTACGAGCAGTACTTC. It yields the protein CASTLRGRDYEQYF. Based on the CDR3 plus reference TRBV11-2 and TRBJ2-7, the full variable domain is EAGVAQSPRYKIIEKRQSVAFWCNPISGHATLYWYQQILGQGPKLLIQFQNNGVVDDSQLPKDRFSAERLKGVDSTLKIQPAKLEDSAVYLCASTLRGRDYEQYFGPGTRLTVT.

The CDR3 spells CASRDRLSRLFF. In DNA form, the CDR3 reads TGTGCCAGCAGGGACAGGCTCTCCCGGCTGTTTTTT. V is TRBV6-5 and J is TRBJ1-4; 7 bases align to TRBD1. Germline V gene data show CDR1 as MNHEY and CDR2 as SVGAGI. V was clipped by 6 bases and J by 14 bases; unmatched bases: 9. CDR3 length equals 12 residues.

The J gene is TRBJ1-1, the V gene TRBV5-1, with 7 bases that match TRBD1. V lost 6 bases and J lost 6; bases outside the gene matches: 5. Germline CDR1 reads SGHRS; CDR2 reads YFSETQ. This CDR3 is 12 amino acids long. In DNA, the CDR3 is TGCGCCAGCACCCGGACAGGTGCTGAAGCTTTCTTT. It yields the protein CASTRTGAEAFF.

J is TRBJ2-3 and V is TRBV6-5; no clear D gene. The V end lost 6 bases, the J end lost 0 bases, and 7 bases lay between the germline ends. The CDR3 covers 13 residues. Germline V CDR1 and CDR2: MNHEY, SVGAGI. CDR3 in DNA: TGTGCCAGCAGGAGCGATAGCACAGATACGCAGTATTTT. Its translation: CASRSDSTDTQYF.

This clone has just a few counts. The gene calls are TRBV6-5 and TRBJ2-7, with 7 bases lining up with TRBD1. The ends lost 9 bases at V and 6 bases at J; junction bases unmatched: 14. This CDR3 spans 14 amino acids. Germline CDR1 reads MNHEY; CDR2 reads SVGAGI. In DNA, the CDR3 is TGTGCCAGTTATAAGCTGGGGAGACAGGGCGAGCAGTACTTC. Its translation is CASYKLGRQGEQYF.